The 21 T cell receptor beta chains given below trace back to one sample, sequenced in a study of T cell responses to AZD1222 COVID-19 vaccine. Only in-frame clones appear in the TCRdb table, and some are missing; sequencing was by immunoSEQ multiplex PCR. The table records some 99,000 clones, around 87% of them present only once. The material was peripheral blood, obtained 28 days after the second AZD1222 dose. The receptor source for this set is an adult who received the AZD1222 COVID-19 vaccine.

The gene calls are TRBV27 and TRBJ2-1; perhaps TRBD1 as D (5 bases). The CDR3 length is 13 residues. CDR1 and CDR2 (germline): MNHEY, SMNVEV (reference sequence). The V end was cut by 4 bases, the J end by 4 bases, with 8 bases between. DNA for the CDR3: TGTGCCAGCAGTTCAAGGGGATACAATGAGCAGTTCTTC. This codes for CASSSRGYNEQFF.

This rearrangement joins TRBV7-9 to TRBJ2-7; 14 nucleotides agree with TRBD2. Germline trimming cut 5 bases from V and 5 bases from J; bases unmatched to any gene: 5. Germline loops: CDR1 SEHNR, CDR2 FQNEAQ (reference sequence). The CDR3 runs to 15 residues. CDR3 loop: CASSTGTSGSHEQYF. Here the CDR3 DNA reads TGTGCCAGCAGCACCGGGACTAGCGGGAGTCACGAGCAGTACTTC. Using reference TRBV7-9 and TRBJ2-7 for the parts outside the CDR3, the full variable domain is DTGVSQNPRHKITKRGQNVTFRCDPISEHNRLYWYRQTLGQGPEFLTYFQNEAQLEKSRLLSDRFSAERPKGSFSTLEIQRTEQGDSAMYLCASSTGTSGSHEQYFGPGTRLTVT.

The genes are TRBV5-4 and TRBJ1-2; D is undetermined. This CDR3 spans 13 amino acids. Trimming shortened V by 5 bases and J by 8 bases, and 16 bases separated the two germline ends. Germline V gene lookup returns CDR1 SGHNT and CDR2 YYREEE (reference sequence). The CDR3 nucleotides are TGTGCCAGCAGTTTATTAGGTCAGGAAGGCTACACCTTC. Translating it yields CASSLLGQEGYTF.

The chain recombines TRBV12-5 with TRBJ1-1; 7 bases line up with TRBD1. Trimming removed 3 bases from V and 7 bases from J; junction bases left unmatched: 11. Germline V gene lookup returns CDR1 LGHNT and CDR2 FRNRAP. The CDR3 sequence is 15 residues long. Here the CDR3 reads CASGFLDRAHGEAFF. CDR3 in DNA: TGTGCTAGTGGTTTCCTCGACAGGGCCCACGGTGAAGCTTTCTTT.

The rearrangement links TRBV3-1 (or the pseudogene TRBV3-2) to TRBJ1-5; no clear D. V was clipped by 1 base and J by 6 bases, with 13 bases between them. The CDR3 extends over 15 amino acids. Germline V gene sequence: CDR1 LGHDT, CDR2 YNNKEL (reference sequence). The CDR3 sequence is CASSQGARVRQPQHF. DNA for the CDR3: TGTGCCAGCAGCCAAGGGGCCCGAGTACGTCAGCCCCAGCATTTT.

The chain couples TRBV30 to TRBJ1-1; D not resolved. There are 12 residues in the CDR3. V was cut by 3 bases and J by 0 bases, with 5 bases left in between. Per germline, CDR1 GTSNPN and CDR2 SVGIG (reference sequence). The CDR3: CAWSSVNTEAFF. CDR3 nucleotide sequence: TGTGCCTGGAGCTCGGTGAACACTGAAGCTTTCTTT.

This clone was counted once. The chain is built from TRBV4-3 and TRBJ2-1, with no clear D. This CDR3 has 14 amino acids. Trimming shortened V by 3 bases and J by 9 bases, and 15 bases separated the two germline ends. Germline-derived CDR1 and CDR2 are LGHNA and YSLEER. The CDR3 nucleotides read TGCGCCAGCAGCCAGCGGATAAGTGGACGTGAGCAGTTCTTC. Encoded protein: CASSQRISGREQFF.

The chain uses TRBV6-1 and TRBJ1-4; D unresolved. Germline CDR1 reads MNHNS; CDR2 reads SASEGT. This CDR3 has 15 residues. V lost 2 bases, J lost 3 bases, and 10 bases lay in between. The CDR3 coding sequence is TGTGCCAGCAGTGAATCGGACGGAGCTAATGAAAAACTGTTTTTT. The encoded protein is CASSESDGANEKLFF.

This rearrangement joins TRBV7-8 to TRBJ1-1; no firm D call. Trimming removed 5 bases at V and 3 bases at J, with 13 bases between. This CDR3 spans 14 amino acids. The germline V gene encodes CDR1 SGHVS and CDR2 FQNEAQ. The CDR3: CASSPRWRDTEAFF. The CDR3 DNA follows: TGTGCCAGCAGCCCCCGTTGGAGGGACACTGAAGCTTTCTTT.

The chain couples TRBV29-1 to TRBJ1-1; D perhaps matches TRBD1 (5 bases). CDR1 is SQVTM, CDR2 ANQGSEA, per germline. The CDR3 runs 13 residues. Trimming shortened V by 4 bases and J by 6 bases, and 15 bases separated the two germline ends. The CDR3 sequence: CSVAVRAGAEAFF. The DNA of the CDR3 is TGCAGCGTTGCGGTCAGGGCCGGGGCTGAAGCTTTCTTT.

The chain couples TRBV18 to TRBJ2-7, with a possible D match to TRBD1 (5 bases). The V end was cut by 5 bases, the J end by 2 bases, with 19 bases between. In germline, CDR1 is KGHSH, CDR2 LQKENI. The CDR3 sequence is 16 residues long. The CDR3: CASSTLRGHPAYEQYF. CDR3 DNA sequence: TGTGCCAGCTCAACTTTACGCGGACACCCGGCCTACGAGCAGTACTTC.

Here the CDR3 DNA reads TGTGCCAGCAGCCCCGACACTAGCAATCAGCCCCAGCATTTT. It translates to CASSPDTSNQPQHF. V usage is TRBV6-2 or TRBV6-3 and J usage is TRBJ1-5; D unresolved. The germline V gene has CDR1 MNHEY and CDR2 SVGEGT. V was trimmed by 6 bases and J by 0 bases, leaving 9 bases between them. The length of the CDR3 is 14 residues.

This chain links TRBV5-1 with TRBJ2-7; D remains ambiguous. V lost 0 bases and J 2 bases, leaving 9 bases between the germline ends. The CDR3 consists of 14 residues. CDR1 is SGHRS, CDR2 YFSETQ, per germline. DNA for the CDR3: TGCGCCAGCAGCTTGGGGACGGTTACCTACGAGCAGTACTTC. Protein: CASSLGTVTYEQYF. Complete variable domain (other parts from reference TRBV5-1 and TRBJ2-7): KAGVTQTPRYLIKTRGQQVTLSCSPISGHRSVSWYQQTPGQGLQFLFEYFSETQRNKGNFPGRFSGRQFSNSRSEMNVSTLELGDSALYLCASSLGTVTYEQYFGPGTRLTVT.

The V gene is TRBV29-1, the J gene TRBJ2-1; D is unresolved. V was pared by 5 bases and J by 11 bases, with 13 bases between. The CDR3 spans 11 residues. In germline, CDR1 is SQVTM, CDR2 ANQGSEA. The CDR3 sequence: CSVRPGRKQFF. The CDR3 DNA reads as TGCAGCGTTCGCCCAGGTAGGAAGCAGTTCTTC.

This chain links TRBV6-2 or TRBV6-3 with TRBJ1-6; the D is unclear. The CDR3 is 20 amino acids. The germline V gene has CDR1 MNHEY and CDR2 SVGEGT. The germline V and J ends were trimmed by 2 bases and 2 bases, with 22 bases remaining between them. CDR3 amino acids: CASSYRSGSMGRAYNSPLHF. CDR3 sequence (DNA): TGTGCCAGCAGTTACCGCTCCGGGTCAATGGGCCGGGCCTATAATTCACCCCTCCACTTT.

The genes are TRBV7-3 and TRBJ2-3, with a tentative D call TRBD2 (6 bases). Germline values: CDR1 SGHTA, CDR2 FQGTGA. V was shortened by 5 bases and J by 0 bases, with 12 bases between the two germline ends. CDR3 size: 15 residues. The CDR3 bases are TGTGCCAGCAGCACGAACGCGGGAAGCACAGATACGCAGTATTTT. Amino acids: CASSTNAGSTDTQYF.

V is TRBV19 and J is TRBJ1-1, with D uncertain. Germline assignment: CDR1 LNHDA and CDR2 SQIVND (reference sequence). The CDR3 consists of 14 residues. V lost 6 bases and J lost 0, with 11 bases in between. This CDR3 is CASRSWRLNTEAFF. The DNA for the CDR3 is TGTGCCAGTAGGTCGTGGCGGCTGAACACTGAAGCTTTCTTT.

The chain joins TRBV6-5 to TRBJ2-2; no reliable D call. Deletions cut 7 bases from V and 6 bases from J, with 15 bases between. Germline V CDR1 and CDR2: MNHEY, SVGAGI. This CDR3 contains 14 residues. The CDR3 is CASTNLMTAGELFF. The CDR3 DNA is TGTGCCAGCACCAACCTGATGACGGCCGGGGAGCTGTTTTTT.

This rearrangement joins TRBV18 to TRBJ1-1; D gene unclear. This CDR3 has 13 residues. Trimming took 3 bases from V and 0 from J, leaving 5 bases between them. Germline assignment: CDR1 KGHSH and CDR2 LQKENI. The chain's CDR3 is CASSPQMNTEAFF. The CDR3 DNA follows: TGTGCCAGCTCACCCCAGATGAACACTGAAGCTTTCTTT.

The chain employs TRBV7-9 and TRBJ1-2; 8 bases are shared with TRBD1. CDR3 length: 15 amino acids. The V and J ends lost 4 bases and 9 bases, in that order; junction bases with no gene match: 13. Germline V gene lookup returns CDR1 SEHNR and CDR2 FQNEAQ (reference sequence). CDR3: CASSSPQGAYGRYTF. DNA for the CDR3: TGTGCCAGCAGCTCACCTCAGGGGGCTTATGGTCGCTACACCTTC.

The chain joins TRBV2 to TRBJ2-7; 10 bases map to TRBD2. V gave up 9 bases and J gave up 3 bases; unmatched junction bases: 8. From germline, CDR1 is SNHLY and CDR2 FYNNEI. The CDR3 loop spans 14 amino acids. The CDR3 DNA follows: TGTGCCAGGGCCAGCGGGGGGGCGGGCTACGAGCAGTACTTC. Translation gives CARASGGAGYEQYF. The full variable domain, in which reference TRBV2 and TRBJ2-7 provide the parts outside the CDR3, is EPEVTQTPSHQVTQMGQEVILRCVPISNHLYFYWYRQILGQKVEFLVSFYNNEISEKSEIFDDQFSVERPDGSNFTLKIRSTKLEDSAMYFCARASGGAGYEQYFGPGTRLTVT.